The sequence of this TCR beta chain was determined in a study of shared clonotypes between healthy human individuals. Ten immunoSEQ deep assay plates were used to sequence the DNA of unsorted PBMCs. Sequencing was performed with immunoSEQ multiplex PCR; in TCRdb, only in-frame clones are kept and a portion is missing. This table holds 450,000 to 600,000 clones, approximately 79% found once. J lost 5 bases, V lost 5 bases, and 10 bases had no gene match. Germline assignment: CDR1 SNHLY and CDR2 FYNNEI. CDR3 length: 15 amino acids. Sequencing was done on a sample of PBMCs. The receptor comes from a woman in her 40s in good health. Some clones in this sample may be carry-over from other donors' samples. This rearrangement joins TRBV2 to TRBJ2-3, with TRBD2 matching over 7 bases. The CDR3 nucleotides are TGTGCCAGCAGTTGGAGGAACGGGAGGAGAGATACGCAGTATTTT. The encoded protein is CASSWRNGRRDTQYF.